These T cell receptor beta chains were read from a single sample in a study of blood T cells in healthy people across ages. In TCRdb, the 5' RACE reads were re-called with MiXCR into one record per CDR3 protein. The sample carries over 950,000 distinct CDR3 sequences, 51% recorded once. What was sequenced was blood. These receptors all stem from a woman in her sixties in good health. CDR3s include the opening cysteine and the closing phenylalanine or tryptophan. Each record gives: D gene, J gene, clone size, V gene, CDR3 DNA, CDR3 protein. D genes are given only for firm matches. Clone size, where shown, is once, few, many, or a class for clones that have expanded.

.	TRBJ1-4	.	TRBV12-3/TRBV12-4	TGTGCCAGCAGTTTAGCGGCAAACACTCTACTGTTTTTT	CASSLAANTLLFF
.	TRBJ2-3	.	TRBV11-2	TGTGCCAGCAGCTCAATATTTGTGGGTAGAGGATCAGATACGCAGTATTTT	CASSSIFVGRGSDTQYF
.	TRBJ2-3	.	TRBV12-3/TRBV12-4	TGTGCCAGCTGTTGTGAGGGATTTAGTGGGGATACGCAGTATTTT	CASCCEGFSGDTQYF
.	TRBJ2-7	.	TRBV28	TGTGCCAGCACCGAGGGACTTTCGGACGAGCAGTACTTC	CASTEGLSDEQYF
.	TRBJ2-3	few	TRBV19	TGTGCCACGTCCTACGGGGAGCTCGGGGATACGCAGTATTTT	CATSYGELGDTQYF
.	TRBJ2-7	once	TRBV28	TGTGCCAGCAGTTTACCCTCCGGTCACTCCTACGAGCAGTACTTC	CASSLPSGHSYEQYF
.	TRBJ2-7	few	TRBV20-1	TGCAGCGCTAAACCCGGGACTTTCTACGAGCAGTACTTC	CSAKPGTFYEQYF
.	TRBJ2-5	few	TRBV27	TGTGCCAGCAGTCCCCTTGGGGTATACCAAGTGGAGACCCAGTACTTC	CASSPLGVYQVETQYF
TRBD1	TRBJ1-6	.	TRBV6-5	TGTGCCAGCAGTTACGGAGGGACAGGGGCTAATTCACCCCCCCACTTT	CASSYGGTGANSPPHF
.	TRBJ2-7	.	TRBV11-3	TGTGCCCGCTGGCGCGGGGAACCCCACGAGCAGTACTTC	CARWRGEPHEQYF
.	TRBJ1-4	.	TRBV4-3	TGCGCCAGCAGCCAAGATCACCAGAGAAATGAAAAACTGTTTTTT	CASSQDHQRNEKLFF
.	TRBJ2-7	many	TRBV28	TGTGCCAGCAGTGCCGGGACGGGAAGCTACGAGCAGTACTTC	CASSAGTGSYEQYF
.	TRBJ2-7	.	TRBV28	TGTGCCAGCAGCCAGGGACATTCTGAGCAGTACTTC	CASSQGHSEQYF
TRBD2	TRBJ2-3	.	TRBV7-8	TGTGCCAGCAGAAGACCCCGACTAGCGGGAAACACAGATACGCAGTATTTT	CASRRPRLAGNTDTQYF
.	TRBJ2-5	once	TRBV15	TGTGCCACCAGCGGGCCTCCCTTGCGGGAGACCCAGTACTTC	CATSGPPLRETQYF
TRBD1	TRBJ2-3	few	TRBV4-2	TGTGCCAGCAGCCCACAGGGGACGGCTAGCACAGATACGCAGTATTTT	CASSPQGTASTDTQYF
TRBD2	TRBJ2-7	few	TRBV7-2	TGTGCCAGTAGTCTAGCGGGAGTGTCTGAGCAGTACTTC	CASSLAGVSEQYF
TRBD2	TRBJ2-7	.	TRBV12-3/TRBV12-4	TGTGCCAGCAGTTTAGGGGGACTAGCGGGAACCTACGAGCAGTACTTC	CASSLGGLAGTYEQYF
TRBD1	TRBJ2-3	.	TRBV24-1	TGTGCCACCAGTGAGGGGACAGCTAGGCGGGATACGCAGTATTTT	CATSEGTARRDTQYF
.	TRBJ1-2	.	TRBV7-6	TGTGCCAGCAGCTCGAACCCGGGACATTATGGCTACACCTTC	CASSSNPGHYGYTF
.	TRBJ2-3	.	TRBV5-1	TGCGCCAGCAGCTTGGCCTCTACGGGACGTGCAGATACGCAGTATTTT	CASSLASTGRADTQYF
.	TRBJ2-5	few	TRBV7-8	TGTGCCAGCAGCCCAAGGATTAGGGCCCCGGGGCCCCCCGTGGAGGACACCCAGTACTTC	CASSPRIRAPGPPVEDTQYF
TRBD1	TRBJ2-7	few	TRBV28	TGTGCCAGCAGGGGACAGGGGCTAGCATCCTACGAGCAGTACTTC	CASRGQGLASYEQYF
TRBD2	TRBJ2-5	few	TRBV4-3	TGCGCCAGCAGCCAAGACGGGACTAGCGGAGAAGAGACCCAGTACTTC	CASSQDGTSGEETQYF
.	TRBJ2-3	few	TRBV28	TGTGCCAGCAGTTCTGGGCACCGCACAGATACGCAGTATTTT	CASSSGHRTDTQYF
.	TRBJ2-7	.	TRBV10-3	TGTGCCATCGGGGTCGACCTGTCCTACGAGCAGTACTTC	CAIGVDLSYEQYF
.	TRBJ2-7	.	TRBV6-5	TGTGCCAGCAGTTCGGAGGGTACGTACGAGCAGTACTTC	CASSSEGTYEQYF
.	TRBJ2-7	few	TRBV28	TGTGCCAGCACCCCGTCAGGGTTGGACTCCTACGAGCAGTACTTC	CASTPSGLDSYEQYF
.	TRBJ1-1	.	TRBV10-3	TGTGCCACAACACCGGGGCCACCGAACACTGAAGCTTTCTTT	CATTPGPPNTEAFF
.	TRBJ1-1	.	TRBV18	TGTGCCAGCTCACCAAGAGGAAGTTCCGCTGAAGCTTTCTTT	CASSPRGSSAEAFF
TRBD1	TRBJ2-7	.	TRBV28	TGTGCCAGCAGTTTAGCCGGGACAGGCCAGTACGAGCAGTACTTC	CASSLAGTGQYEQYF
.	TRBJ2-7	.	TRBV29-1	TGCAGCGTTGGAGGTGAAGACGAGCAGTACTTC	CSVGGEDEQYF
.	TRBJ2-7	.	TRBV7-6	TGTGCCAGCAGCTTCGGACAGTACGGTTACGAGCAGTACTTC	CASSFGQYGYEQYF
.	TRBJ2-1	once	TRBV5-1	TGCGCCAGCAGCCTGCCTCGCAGGGTCTCCTACAATGAGCAGTTCTTC	CASSLPRRVSYNEQFF
.	TRBJ2-2	.	TRBV10-3	TGTGCCATCGAAAACACCGGGGAGCTGTTTTTT	CAIENTGELFF
TRBD1	TRBJ2-1	once	TRBV20-1	TGCAGTGCTAGGAGGGGAGGACAGGGGTTCGATGAGCAGTTCTTC	CSARRGGQGFDEQFF
.	TRBJ2-7	once	TRBV4-2	TGTGCCAGCAGACAGTTGGTTGCGGGACCCGGCGAGCAGTACTTC	CASRQLVAGPGEQYF
.	TRBJ1-2	.	TRBV11-2	TGTGCCAGCAGCTTAGATAGGGCGGATAACGGCTACACCTTC	CASSLDRADNGYTF
.	TRBJ1-2	.	TRBV5-1	TGCGCCAGCAGCTTGCTCTCGACAGCCTATGGCTACACCTTC	CASSLLSTAYGYTF